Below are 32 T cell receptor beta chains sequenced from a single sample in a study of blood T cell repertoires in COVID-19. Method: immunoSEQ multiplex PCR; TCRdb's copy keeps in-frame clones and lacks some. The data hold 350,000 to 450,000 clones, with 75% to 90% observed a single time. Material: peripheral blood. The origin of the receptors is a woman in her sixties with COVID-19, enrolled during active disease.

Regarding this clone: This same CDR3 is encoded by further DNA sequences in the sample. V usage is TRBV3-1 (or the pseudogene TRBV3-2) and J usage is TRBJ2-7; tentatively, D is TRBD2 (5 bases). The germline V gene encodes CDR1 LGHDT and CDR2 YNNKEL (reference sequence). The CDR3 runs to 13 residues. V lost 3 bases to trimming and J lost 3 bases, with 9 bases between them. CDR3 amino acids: CASSQAGLYEQYF. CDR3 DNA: TGTGCCAGCAGCCAGGCCGGACTCTACGAGCAGTACTTC.

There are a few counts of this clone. In DNA form, the CDR3 reads TGTGCCAGCAGCTTCGGGACAGATTCACCCCTCCACTTT. Encoded protein: CASSFGTDSPLHF. V usage is TRBV11-3 and J usage is TRBJ1-6; 7 nucleotides match TRBD1. Germline V gives CDR1 SGHNT, CDR2 YENEEA. The J segment lost 8 bases and the V segment lost 3 bases, leaving 1 base of the junction unmatched. The CDR3 spans 13 residues.

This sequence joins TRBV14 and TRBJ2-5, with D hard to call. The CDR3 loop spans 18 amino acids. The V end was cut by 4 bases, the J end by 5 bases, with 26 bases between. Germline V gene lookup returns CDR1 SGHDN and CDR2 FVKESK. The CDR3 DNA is TGTGCCAGCAGCCGGCTAAACCCCCGGTATGCCCCTAGGGAGACCCAGTACTTC. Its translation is CASSRLNPRYAPRETQYF. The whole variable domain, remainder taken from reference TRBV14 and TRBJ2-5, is EAGVTQFPSHSVIEKGQTVTLRCDPISGHDNLYWYRRVMGKEIKFLLHFVKESKQDESGMPNNRFLAERTGGTYSTLKVQPAELEDSGVYFCASSRLNPRYAPRETQYFGPGTRLLVL.

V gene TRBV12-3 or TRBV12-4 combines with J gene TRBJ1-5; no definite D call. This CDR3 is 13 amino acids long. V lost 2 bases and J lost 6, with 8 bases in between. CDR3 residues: CASSLTPGQPQHF. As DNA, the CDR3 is TGTGCCAGCAGTTTAACTCCCGGTCAGCCCCAGCATTTT.

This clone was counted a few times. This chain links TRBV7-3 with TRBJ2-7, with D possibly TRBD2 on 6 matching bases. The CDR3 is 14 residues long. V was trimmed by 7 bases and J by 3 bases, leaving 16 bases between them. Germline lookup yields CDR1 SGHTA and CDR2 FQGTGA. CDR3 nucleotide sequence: TGTGCCAGCACCCGAACTAGCCCTATCTACGAGCAGTACTTC. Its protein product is CASTRTSPIYEQYF.

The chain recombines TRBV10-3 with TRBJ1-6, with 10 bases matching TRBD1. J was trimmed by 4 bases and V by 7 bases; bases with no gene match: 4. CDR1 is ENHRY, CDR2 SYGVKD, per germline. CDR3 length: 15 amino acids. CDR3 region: CAINPGQGYNSPLHF. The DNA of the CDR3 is TGTGCCATCAACCCGGGACAGGGGTATAATTCACCCCTCCACTTT.

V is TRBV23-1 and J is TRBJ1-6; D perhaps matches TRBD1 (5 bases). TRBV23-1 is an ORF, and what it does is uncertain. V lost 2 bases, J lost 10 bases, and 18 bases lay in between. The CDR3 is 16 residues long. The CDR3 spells CASSQEILQGRSPLHF. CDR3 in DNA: TGCGCCAGCAGTCAAGAAATTTTGCAGGGAAGGTCACCCCTCCACTTT.

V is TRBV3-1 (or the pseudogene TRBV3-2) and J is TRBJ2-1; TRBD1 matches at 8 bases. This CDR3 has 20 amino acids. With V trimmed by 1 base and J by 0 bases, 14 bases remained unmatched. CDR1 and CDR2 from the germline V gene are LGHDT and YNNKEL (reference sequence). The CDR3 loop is CASSQVTGAVGRYSYNEQFF. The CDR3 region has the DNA TGTGCCAGCAGCCAAGTGACAGGGGCTGTAGGACGCTACTCCTACAATGAGCAGTTCTTC.

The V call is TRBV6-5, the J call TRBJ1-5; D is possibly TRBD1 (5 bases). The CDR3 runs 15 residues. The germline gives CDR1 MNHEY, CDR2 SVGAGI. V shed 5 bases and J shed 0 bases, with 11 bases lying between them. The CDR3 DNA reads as TGTGCCAGCAGTCCCGTGGGGGGTAGCAATCAGCCCCAGCATTTT. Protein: CASSPVGGSNQPQHF.

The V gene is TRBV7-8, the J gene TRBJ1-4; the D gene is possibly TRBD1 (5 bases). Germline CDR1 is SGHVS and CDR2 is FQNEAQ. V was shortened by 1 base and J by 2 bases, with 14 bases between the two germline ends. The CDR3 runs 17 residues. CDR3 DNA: TGTGCCAGCAGCTTAGTGGGGGGGATAGCGACTAATGAAAAACTGTTTTTT. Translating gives CASSLVGGIATNEKLFF.

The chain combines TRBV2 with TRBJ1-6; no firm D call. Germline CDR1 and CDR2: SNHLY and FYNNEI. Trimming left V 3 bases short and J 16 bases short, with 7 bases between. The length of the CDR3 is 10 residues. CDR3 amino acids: CASSDSPLHF. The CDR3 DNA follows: TGTGCCAGCAGTGACAGTCCGCTCCACTTT. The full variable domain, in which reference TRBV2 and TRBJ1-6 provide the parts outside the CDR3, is EPEVTQTPSHQVTQMGQEVILRCVPISNHLYFYWYRQILGQKVEFLVSFYNNEISEKSEIFDDQFSVERPDGSNFTLKIRSTKLEDSAMYFCASSDSPLHFGNGTRLTVT.

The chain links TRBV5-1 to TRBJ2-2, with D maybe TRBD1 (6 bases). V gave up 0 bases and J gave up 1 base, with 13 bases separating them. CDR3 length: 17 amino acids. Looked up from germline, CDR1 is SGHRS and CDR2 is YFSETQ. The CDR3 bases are TGCGCCAGCAGCTTGGCCAGGGGCAATCAGAACACCGGGGAGCTGTTTTTT. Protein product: CASSLARGNQNTGELFF.

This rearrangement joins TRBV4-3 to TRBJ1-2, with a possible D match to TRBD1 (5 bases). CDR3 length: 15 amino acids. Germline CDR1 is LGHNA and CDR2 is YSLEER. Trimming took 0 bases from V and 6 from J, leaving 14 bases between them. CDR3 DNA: TGCGCCAGCAGCCAAGATGCGCAGGGTAAGAATGGCTACACCTTC. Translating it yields CASSQDAQGKNGYTF.

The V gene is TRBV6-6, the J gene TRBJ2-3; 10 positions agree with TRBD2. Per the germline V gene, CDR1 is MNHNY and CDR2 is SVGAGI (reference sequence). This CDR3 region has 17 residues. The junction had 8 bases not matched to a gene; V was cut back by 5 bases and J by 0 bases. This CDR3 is CASSRTGTSVSTDTQYF. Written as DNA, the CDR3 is TGTGCCAGCAGTCGAACTGGGACTAGCGTAAGCACAGATACGCAGTATTTT.

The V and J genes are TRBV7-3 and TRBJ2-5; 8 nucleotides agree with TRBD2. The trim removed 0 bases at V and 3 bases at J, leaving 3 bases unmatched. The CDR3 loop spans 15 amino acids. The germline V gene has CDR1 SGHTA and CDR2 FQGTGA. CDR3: CASSLTSGEEETQYF. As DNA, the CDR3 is TGTGCCAGCAGCTTAACTAGCGGGGAAGAAGAGACCCAGTACTTC.

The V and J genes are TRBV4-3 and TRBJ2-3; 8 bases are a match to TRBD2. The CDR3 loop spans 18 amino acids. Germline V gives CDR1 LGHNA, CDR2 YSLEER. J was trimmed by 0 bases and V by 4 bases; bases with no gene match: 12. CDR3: CASSRVSGGPFSTDTQYF. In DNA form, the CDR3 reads TGCGCCAGCAGCCGGGTGAGCGGGGGACCCTTTAGCACAGATACGCAGTATTTT.

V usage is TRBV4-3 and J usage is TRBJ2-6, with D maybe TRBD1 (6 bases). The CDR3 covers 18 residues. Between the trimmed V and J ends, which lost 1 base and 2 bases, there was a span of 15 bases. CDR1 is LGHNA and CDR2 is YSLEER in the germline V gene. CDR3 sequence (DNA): TGCGCCAGCAGCCAAGTGGGGCAGGGGCTAGCTGGGGCCAACGTCCTGACTTTC. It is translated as CASSQVGQGLAGANVLTF.

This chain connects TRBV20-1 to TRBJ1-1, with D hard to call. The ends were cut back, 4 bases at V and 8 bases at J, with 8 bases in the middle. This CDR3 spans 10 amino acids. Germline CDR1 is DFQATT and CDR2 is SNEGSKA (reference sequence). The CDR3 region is CSAIGFEAFF. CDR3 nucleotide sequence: TGCAGTGCTATCGGTTTCGAAGCTTTCTTT.

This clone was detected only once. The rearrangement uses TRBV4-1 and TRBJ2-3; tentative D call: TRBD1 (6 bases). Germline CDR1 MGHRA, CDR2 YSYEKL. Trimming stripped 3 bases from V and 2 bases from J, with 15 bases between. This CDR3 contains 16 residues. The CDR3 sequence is CASSHPRDKPTDTQYF. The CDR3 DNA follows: TGCGCCAGCAGCCATCCCCGGGACAAACCCACAGATACGCAGTATTTT.

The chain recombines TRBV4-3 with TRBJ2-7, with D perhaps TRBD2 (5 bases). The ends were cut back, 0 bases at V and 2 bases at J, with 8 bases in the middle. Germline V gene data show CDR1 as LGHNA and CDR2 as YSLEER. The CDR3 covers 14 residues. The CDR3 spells CASSQEAGPYEQYF. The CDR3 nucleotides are TGCGCCAGCAGCCAAGAGGCGGGCCCCTACGAGCAGTACTTC.

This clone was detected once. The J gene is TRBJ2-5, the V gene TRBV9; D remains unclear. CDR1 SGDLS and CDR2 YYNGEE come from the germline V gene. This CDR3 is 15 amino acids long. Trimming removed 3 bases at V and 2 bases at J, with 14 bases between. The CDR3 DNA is TGTGCCAGCAGCGCTCTTGACGGAGCACAAGAGACCCAGTACTTC. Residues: CASSALDGAQETQYF.

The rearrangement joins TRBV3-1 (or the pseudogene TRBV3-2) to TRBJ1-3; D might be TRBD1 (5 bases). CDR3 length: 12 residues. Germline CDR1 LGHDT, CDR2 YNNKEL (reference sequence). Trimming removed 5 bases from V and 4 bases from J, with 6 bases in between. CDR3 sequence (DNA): TGTGCCAGCAGCTACAGGGGAAACACCATATATTTT. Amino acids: CASSYRGNTIYF.

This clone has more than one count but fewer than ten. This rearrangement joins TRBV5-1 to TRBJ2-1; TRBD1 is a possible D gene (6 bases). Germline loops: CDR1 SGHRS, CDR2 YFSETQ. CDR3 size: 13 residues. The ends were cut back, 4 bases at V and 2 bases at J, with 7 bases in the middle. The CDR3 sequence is CASSTGTYNEQFF. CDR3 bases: TGCGCCAGCAGCACAGGGACCTACAATGAGCAGTTCTTC.

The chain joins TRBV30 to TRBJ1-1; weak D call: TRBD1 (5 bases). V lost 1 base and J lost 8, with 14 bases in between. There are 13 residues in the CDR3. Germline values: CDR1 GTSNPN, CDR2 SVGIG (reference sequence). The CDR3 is CAWSAQVGSEAFF. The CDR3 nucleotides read TGTGCCTGGAGTGCACAGGTCGGCTCGGAAGCTTTCTTT.

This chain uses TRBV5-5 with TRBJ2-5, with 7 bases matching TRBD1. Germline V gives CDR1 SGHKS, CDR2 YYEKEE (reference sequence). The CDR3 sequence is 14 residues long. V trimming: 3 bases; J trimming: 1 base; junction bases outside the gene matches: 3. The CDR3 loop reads CASSWRTGQETQYF. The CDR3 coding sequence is TGTGCCAGCAGCTGGAGGACAGGCCAAGAGACCCAGTACTTC.

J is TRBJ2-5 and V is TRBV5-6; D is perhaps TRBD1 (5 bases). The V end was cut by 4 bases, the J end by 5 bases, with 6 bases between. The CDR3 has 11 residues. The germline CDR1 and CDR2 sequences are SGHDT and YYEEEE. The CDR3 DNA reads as TGTGCCAGCAGCCACAGGGAGACCCAGTACTTC. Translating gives CASSHRETQYF. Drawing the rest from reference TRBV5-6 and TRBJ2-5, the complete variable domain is DAGVTQSPTHLIKTRGQQVTLRCSPKSGHDTVSWYQQALGQGPQFIFQYYEEEERQRGNFPDRFSGHQFPNYSSELNVNALLLGDSALYLCASSHRETQYFGPGTRLLVL.

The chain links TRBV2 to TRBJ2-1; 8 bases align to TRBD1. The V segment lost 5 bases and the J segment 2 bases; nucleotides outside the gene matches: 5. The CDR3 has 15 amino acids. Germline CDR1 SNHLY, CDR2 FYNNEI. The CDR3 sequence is CASSYTGGAYNEQFF. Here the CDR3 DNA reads TGTGCCAGCAGTTACACAGGGGGTGCCTACAATGAGCAGTTCTTC.

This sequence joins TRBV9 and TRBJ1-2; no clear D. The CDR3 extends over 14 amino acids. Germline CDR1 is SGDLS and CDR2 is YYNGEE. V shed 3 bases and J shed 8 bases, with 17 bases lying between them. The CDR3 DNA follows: TGTGCCAGCAGCGCCCCCGGTTCTCCTCGGGGCTACACCTTC. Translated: CASSAPGSPRGYTF. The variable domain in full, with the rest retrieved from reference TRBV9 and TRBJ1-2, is DSGVTQTPKHLITATGQRVTLRCSPRSGDLSVYWYQQSLDQGLQFLIQYYNGEERAKGNILERFSAQQFPDLHSELNLSSLELGDSALYFCASSAPGSPRGYTFGSGTRLTVV.

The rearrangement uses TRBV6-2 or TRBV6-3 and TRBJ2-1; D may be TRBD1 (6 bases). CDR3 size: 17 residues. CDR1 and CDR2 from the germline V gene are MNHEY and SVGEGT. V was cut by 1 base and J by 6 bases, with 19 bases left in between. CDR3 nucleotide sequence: TGTGCCAGCAGTTACTTTCTTCGGGAAGGACAGCCCAATGAGCAGTTCTTC. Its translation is CASSYFLREGQPNEQFF.

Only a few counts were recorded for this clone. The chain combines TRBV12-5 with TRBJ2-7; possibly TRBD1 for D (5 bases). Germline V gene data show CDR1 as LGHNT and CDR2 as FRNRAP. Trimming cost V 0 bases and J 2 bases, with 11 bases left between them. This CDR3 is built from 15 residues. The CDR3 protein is CASGLVVDRTYEQYF. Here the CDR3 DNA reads TGTGCTAGTGGTTTGGTGGTTGACAGAACCTACGAGCAGTACTTC.

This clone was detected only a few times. The CDR3 loop reads CASSDGPLLSYNEQFF. DNA for the CDR3: TGTGCCAGCAGCGACGGTCCTTTACTCTCCTACAATGAGCAGTTCTTC. The rearrangement links TRBV9 to TRBJ2-1, with no clear D. Trimming left V 3 bases short and J 0 bases short, with 13 bases between. The CDR3 has 16 residues. Germline CDR1 reads SGDLS; CDR2 reads YYNGEE.

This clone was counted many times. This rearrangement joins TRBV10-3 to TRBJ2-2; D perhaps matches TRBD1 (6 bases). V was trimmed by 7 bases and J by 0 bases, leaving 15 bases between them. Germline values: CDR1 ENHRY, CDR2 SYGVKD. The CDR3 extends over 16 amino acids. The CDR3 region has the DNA TGTGCCATCACCAAAACAGGGACGACGAACACCGGGGAGCTGTTTTTT. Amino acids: CAITKTGTTNTGELFF.